This T cell receptor beta chain derives from a study of cytotoxic CD8 clonotypes in ibrutinib-treated CLL. Trimming removed 4 bases from V and 4 bases from J, with 11 bases in between. Germline V gene sequence: CDR1 SGHTA, CDR2 FQGNSA. CDR3 length: 14 amino acids. Note on this clone: Antigen specificity is unknown.

With sequencing, the targeted depth ranged from 1 in 200,000 to 1 in 1 million T cells. Generated by immunoSEQ multiplex PCR, the TCRdb table keeps only in-frame clones and is missing some. Of approximately 130,000 clones listed, approximately 81% are singletons. General study points: Under therapy, public clonotypes either contracted or stayed stable, and they were uncommon.

For TCR beta libraries, about 1.9 micrograms of genomic DNA were obtained from cryopreserved PBMCs. Sample: PBMCs, taken after 24 months of ibrutinib treatment. The source of this sequence is a human donor with chronic lymphocytic leukemia. The rearrangement joins TRBV7-2 to TRBJ2-1; D possibly corresponds to TRBD2 (6 bases). The CDR3 reads CASSSGVRYNEQFF. The DNA of the CDR3 is TGTGCCAGCAGCTCGGGGGTACGGTACAATGAGCAGTTCTTC.